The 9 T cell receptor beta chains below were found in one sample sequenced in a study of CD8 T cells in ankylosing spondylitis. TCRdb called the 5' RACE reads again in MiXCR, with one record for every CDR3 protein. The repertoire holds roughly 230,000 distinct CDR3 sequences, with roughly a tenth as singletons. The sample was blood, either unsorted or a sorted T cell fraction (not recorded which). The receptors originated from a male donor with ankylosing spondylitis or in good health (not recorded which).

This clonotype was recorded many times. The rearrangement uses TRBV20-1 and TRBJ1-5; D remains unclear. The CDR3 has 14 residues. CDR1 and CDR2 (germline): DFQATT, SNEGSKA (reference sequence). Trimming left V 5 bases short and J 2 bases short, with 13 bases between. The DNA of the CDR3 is TGCAGTGCTCGGCGGGAGGTGGGCAATCAGCCCCAGCATTTT. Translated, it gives CSARREVGNQPQHF.

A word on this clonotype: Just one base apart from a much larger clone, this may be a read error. The CDR3 is CASSFERAAKNIQYF. DNA for the CDR3: TGTGCCAGCAGTTTTGAGAGGGCGGCCAAAAACATTCAGTACTTC. The rearrangement uses TRBV12-3 or TRBV12-4 and TRBJ2-4; D is possibly TRBD2 (5 bases). V was clipped by 3 bases and J by 1 base, with 10 bases between them. The CDR3 covers 15 residues.

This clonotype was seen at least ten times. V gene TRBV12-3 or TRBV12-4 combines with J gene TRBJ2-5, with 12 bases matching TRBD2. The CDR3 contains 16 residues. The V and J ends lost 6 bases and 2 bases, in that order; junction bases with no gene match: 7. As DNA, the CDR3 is TGTGCCAGCAGCTTTTCTAGCGGGGGGGGGCAAGAGACCCAGTACTTC. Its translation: CASSFSSGGGQETQYF.

The CDR3 region has the DNA TGCAGTGCTAGAGGAGGAGGGAAATTGAACACTGAAGCTTTCTTT. Translation gives CSARGGGKLNTEAFF. This chain links TRBV20-1 with TRBJ1-1; D is unresolved. Germline V gene sequence: CDR1 DFQATT, CDR2 SNEGSKA (reference sequence). CDR3 length: 15 amino acids. Between the trimmed V and J ends, which lost 1 base and 0 bases, there was a span of 12 bases.

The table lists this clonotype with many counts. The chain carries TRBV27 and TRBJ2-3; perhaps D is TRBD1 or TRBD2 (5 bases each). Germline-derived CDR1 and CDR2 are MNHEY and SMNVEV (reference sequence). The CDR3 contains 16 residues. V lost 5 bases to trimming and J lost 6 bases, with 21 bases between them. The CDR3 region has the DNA TGTGCCAGCAGTCTGAGTGGGACGGCCGGCGCTGATACGCAGTATTTT. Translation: CASSLSGTAGADTQYF.

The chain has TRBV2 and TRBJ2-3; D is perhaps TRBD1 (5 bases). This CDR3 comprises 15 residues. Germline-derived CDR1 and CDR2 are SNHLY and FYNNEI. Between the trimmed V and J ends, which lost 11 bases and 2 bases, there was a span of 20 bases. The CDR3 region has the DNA TGTGCCGGCGGAAGGGAATCAGGGATCACAGATACGCAGTATTTT. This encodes CAGGRESGITDTQYF.

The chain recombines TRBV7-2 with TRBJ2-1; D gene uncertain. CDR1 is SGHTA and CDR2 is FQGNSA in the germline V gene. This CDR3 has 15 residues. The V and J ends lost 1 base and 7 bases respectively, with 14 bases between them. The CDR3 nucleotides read TGTGCCAGCAGCTTAGGCGGCCAAGGATTAAATGAGCAGTTCTTC. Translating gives CASSLGGQGLNEQFF.

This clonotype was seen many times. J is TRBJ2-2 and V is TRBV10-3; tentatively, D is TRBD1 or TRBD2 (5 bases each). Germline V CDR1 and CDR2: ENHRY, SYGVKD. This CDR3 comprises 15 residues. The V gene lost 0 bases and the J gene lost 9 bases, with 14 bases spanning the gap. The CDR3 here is CAISESWDGHRELFF. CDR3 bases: TGTGCCATCAGTGAGTCATGGGACGGCCACCGGGAGCTGTTTTTT.

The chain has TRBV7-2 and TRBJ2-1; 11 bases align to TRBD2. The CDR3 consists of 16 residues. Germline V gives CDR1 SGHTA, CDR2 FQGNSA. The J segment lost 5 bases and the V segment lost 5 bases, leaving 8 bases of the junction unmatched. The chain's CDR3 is CASSQSGTSGNNEQFF. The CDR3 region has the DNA TGTGCCAGCAGCCAATCGGGGACTAGCGGCAACAATGAGCAGTTCTTC.